The source of this TCR beta chain is a study of T cells in Graves' hyperthyroidism and ophthalmopathy. Each diagnosis drew on symptoms, thyroxine, TRAb, thyroid ultrasound and orbital computed tomography findings. RNA transcripts were the template for amplifying TCR beta CDR3 regions. A set of HTBI primers served as the primers for a first-round RT-PCR of the TCR CDR3. In TCRdb, the multiplex PCR reads were re-called with MiXCR into one record per CDR3 protein. The sample contains some 570,000 distinct CDR3 sequences, about 14% of which appear only once. This clonotype was detected many times. V lost 5 bases, J lost 3 bases, and 13 bases stayed unmatched. Germline assignment: CDR1 SEHNR and CDR2 FQNEAQ (reference sequence). The CDR3 totals 19 residues.

The chain has TRBV7-9 and TRBJ2-1, with 13 positions matching TRBD2. Material for sequencing was blood. This clonotype originated in a woman aged 18-29 years with Graves' ophthalmopathy. CDR3 region: CASSPLGLAGATNYNEQFF. The CDR3 bases are TGTGCCAGCAGCCCCTTAGGACTAGCGGGAGCGACAAACTACAATGAGCAGTTCTTC.